This T cell receptor beta chain was sequenced for a study of T cell responses to AZD1222 COVID-19 vaccine. Regarding the study as a whole: Spike was spanned by vaccine-associated CD4 TCRs, with dominance at 160-218 and 743-854. Clonal diversity was possibly underestimated; the donors were predominantly white British and more often female. Repertoires were obtained solely post-peak T cell response. Increases in Spike-specific TCR breadth and depth were seen after two AZD1222 doses.

The data were produced by immunoSEQ multiplex PCR, yet TCRdb's version contains in-frame clones alone and is incomplete. This sample has 110,000 to 150,000 clones, with about 87% found just once. With respect to this clone: Its specificity is not known.

Germline CDR1 reads SGDLS; CDR2 reads YYNGEE. The CDR3 is made up of 18 amino acids. J lost 0 bases, V lost 6 bases, and 12 bases had no gene match. This material consisted of peripheral blood, taken on day 0 of AZD1222 vaccination. The chain uses TRBV9 and TRBJ2-1; 10 bases match TRBD2. The source is an adult in good health. CDR3 nucleotides: TGTGCCAGCACTAACGGGGTAACTAGCGGGACCTCCTACAATGAGCAGTTCTTC. Its translation: CASTNGVTSGTSYNEQFF.